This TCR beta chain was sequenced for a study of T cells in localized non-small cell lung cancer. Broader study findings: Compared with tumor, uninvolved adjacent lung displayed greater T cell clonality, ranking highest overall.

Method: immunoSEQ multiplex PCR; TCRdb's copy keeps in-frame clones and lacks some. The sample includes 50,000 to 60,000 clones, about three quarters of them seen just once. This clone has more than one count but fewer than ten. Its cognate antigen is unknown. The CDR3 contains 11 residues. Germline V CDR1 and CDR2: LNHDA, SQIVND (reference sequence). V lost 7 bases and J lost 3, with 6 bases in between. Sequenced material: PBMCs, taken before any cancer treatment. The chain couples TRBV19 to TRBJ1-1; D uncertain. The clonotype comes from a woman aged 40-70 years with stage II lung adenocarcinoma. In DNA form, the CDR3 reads TGTGCCAGTAAAGGGTACACTGAAGCTTTCTTT. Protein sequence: CASKGYTEAFF.